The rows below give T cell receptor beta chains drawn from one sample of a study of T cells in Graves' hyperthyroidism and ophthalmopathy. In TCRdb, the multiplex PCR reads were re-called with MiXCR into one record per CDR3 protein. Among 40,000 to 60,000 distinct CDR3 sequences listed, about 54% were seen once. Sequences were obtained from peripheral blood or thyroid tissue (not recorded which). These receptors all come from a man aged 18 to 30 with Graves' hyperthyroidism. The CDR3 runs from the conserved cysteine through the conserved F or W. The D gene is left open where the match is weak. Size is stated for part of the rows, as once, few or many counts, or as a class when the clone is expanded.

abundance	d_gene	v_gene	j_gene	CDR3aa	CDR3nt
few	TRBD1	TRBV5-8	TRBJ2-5	CASSIQGMGETQYF	TGTGCCAGCAGCATACAGGGGATGGGAGAGACCCAGTACTTC
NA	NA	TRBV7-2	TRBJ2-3	CASRSGWAPSTDTQYF	TGTGCCAGCAGGTCCGGGTGGGCACCTAGCACAGATACGCAGTATTTT
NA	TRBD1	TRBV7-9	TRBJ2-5	CASSLLGTGGAGETQYF	TGTGCCAGCAGCTTACTGGGGACAGGGGGCGCAGGAGAGACCCAGTACTTC
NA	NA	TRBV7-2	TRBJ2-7	CASSVDRISYEQYF	TGTGCCAGCAGCGTTGACAGGATCTCCTACGAGCAGTACTTC
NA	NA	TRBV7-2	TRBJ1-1	CASSWQRGSSEAFF	TGTGCCAGCAGCTGGCAGCGGGGCTCCAGTGAAGCTTTCTTT
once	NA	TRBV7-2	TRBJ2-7	CASSKLGQGYEQYF	TGTGCCAGCAGCAAACTGGGGCAGGGCTACGAGCAGTACTTC
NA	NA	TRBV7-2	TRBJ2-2	CASSFKGGGELFF	TGTGCCAGCAGCTTCAAAGGCGGCGGGGAGCTGTTTTTT
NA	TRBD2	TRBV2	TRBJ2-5	CASSPSGREETQYF	TGTGCCAGCAGTCCTAGCGGGAGGGAAGAGACCCAGTACTTC
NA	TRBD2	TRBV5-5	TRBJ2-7	CASSSPGTSVYEQYF	TGCGCCAGCAGCTCACCCGGGACTAGCGTATACGAGCAGTACTTC
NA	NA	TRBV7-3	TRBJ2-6	CASRPRRDRNSGANVLTF	TGTGCCAGCAGGCCACGGCGGGACAGAAACTCTGGGGCCAACGTCCTGACTTTC
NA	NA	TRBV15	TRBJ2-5	CATSRGVQETQYF	TGTGCCACCAGCAGAGGTGTGCAAGAGACCCAGTACTTC
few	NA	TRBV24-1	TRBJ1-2	CATSDFQGGYTF	TGTGCCACCAGTGATTTCCAAGGAGGCTACACCTTC
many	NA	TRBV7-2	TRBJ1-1	CASSLGGWAQYLNTEAFF	TGTGCCAGCAGCTTAGGAGGGTGGGCTCAGTACTTGAACACTGAAGCTTTCTTT
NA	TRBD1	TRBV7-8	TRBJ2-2	CASSLGQGGGFF	TGTGCCAGCAGCCTAGGACAGGGGGGGGGGTTTTTT
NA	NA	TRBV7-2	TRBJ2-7	CASSPSRSASFEQYF	TGTGCCAGCAGCCCGTCCAGGTCGGCCTCCTTCGAGCAGTACTTC
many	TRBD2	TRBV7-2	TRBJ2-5	CASSLESGGGRETQYF	TGTGCCAGCAGCTTGGAGAGCGGGGGGGGCCGAGAGACCCAGTACTTC
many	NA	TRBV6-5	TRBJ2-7	CASSGTMPPYEQYF	TGTGCCAGCAGCGGAACTATGCCGCCCTACGAGCAGTACTTC
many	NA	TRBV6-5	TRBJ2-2	CASNTRGGWTGELFF	TGTGCCAGCAATACGAGGGGGGGGTGGACCGGGGAGCTGTTTTTT
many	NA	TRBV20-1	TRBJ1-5	CSASPPLGPGKRNQPQHF	TGCAGTGCTAGCCCTCCTCTGGGTCCAGGGAAGAGGAATCAGCCCCAGCATTTT
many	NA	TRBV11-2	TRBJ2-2	CASSLVPTGELFF	TGTGCCAGCAGCTTAGTACCCACCGGGGAGCTGTTTTTT
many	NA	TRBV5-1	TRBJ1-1	CASSSRYIGVPNTEAFF	TGCGCCAGCAGCTCCCGTTATATCGGGGTTCCGAACACTGAAGCTTTCTTT
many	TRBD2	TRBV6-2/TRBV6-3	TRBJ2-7	CASSFSSGGFYEQYF	TGTGCCAGCAGTTTTAGTAGCGGGGGATTCTACGAGCAGTACTTC
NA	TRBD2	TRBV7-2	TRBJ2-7	CASSLIAGSYEQYF	TGTGCCAGCAGCTTAATAGCGGGTTCCTACGAGCAGTACTTC
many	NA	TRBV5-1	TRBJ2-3	CASSFPASSSDTQYF	TGCGCCAGCAGCTTTCCGGCCAGTTCGTCAGATACGCAGTATTTT
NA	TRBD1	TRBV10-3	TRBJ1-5	CAIGQGYSNQPQHF	TGTGCCATCGGACAGGGGTATAGCAATCAGCCCCAGCATTTT
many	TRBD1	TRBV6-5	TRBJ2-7	CASTRTGGLDEQYF	TGTGCCAGCACTAGGACAGGGGGATTGGACGAGCAGTACTTC
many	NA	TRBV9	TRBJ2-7	CASSPGPSSYEQYF	TGTGCCAGCAGCCCGGGACCGAGCTCCTACGAGCAGTACTTC
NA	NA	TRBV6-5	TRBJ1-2	CASSYSNPRGGYTF	TGTGCCAGCAGTTACTCGAACCCCCGCGGTGGCTACACCTTC
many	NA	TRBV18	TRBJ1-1	CASSQTDNTEAFF	TGTGCCAGCTCACAAACAGATAACACTGAAGCTTTCTTT
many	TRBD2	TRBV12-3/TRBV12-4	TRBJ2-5	CASSTTAGTKETQYF	TGTGCCAGCAGCACTACAGCGGGGACCAAAGAGACCCAGTACTTC
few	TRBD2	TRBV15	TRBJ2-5	CATSLLTSAQETQYF	TGTGCCACCAGCCTCCTAACTAGCGCCCAAGAGACCCAGTACTTC
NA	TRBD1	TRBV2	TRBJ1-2	CASSGGQGSNYGYTF	TGTGCCAGCAGTGGGGGACAGGGGTCGAACTATGGCTACACCTTC
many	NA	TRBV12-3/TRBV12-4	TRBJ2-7	CASSSHGGTYEQYF	TGTGCCAGCAGTTCCCACGGCGGAACCTACGAGCAGTACTTC
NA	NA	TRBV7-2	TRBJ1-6	CASSLAQSSYNSPLHF	TGTGCCAGCAGCTTAGCACAGAGCTCCTATAATTCGCCCCTCCACTTT
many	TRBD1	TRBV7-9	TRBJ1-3	CASSLRDSSGNTIYF	TGTGCCAGCAGCCTCAGGGACAGCTCTGGAAACACCATATATTTT
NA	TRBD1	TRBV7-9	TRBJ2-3	CASSSGQSATDTQYF	TGTGCCAGCAGCTCGGGACAGTCGGCCACAGATACGCAGTATTTT
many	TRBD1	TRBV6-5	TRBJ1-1	CASSATRQGFTEAFF	TGTGCCAGCAGTGCCACCCGACAGGGCTTCACTGAAGCTTTCTTT
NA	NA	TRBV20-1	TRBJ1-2	CSARAPQGGGYGYTF	TGCAGTGCTAGAGCCCCACAGGGTGGAGGTTATGGCTACACCTTC
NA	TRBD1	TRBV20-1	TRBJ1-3	CSAHSRQGSRETIYF	TGCAGTGCCCACAGTAGACAGGGGAGTCGAGAGACCATATATTTT
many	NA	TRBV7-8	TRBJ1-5	CASSHRESDQPQHF	TGTGCCAGCAGCCACAGGGAGTCAGATCAGCCCCAGCATTTT
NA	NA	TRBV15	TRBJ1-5	CATSRDETGRYSNQPQHF	TGTGCCACCAGCAGAGATGAGACAGGACGATATAGCAATCAGCCCCAGCATTTT
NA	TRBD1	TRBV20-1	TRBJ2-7	CSASRTGAPYEQYF	TGCAGTGCTAGTCGGACAGGAGCTCCCTACGAGCAGTACTTC